Listed below are T cell receptor beta chains from one sample, sequenced in a study of a mutant IDH1 vaccine in newly diagnosed glioma. Sequenced by immunoSEQ multiplex PCR; TCRdb stores in-frame clones only, minus some. The sample has almost 85,000 clones; about 82% are singletons. These receptors have no identified antigens. The sample in question was PBMCs, obtained from a glioma patient whose treatment included an IDH1 peptide vaccine. These receptors were obtained from a man aged 25 to 45 with glioma. Some clones in this sample may be carry-over from other donors' samples. CDR3s include the opening cysteine and the closing phenylalanine or tryptophan. The D gene is left open where the match is weak. The listing skips clone size in some rows; elsewhere it reads once, few, many or a size class.

CDR3: CASSPVLGQAEQYF; DNA: TGTGCCAGCTCACCAGTTTTGGGTCAAGCCGAGCAGTACTTC; V: TRBV18; J: TRBJ2-7; size: -; D: -
CDR3: CASSSSWGPSTDTQYF; DNA: TGTGCCAGCAGCTCGTCGTGGGGACCTAGCACAGATACGCAGTATTTT; V: TRBV7-2; J: TRBJ2-3; size: -; D: -
CDR3: CASGSASSGNTIYF; DNA: TGTGCCAGTGGCAGTGCCTCCTCTGGAAACACCATATATTTT; V: TRBV28; J: TRBJ1-3; size: -; D: -
CDR3: CASSLSGGIWEKLFF; DNA: TGTGCCAGCAGTTTATCGGGGGGGATCTGGGAAAAACTGTTTTTT; V: TRBV27; J: TRBJ1-4; size: once; D: -
CDR3: CASSFGDRDGRAKNIQYF; DNA: TGTGCCAGCAGTTTCGGTGACAGGGACGGTAGGGCCAAAAACATTCAGTACTTC; V: TRBV28; J: TRBJ2-4; size: few; D: TRBD1
CDR3: CASSRGDGAYEQYF; DNA: TGTGCCAGCTCCCGGGGGGACGGGGCCTACGAGCAGTACTTC; V: TRBV18; J: TRBJ2-7; size: few; D: TRBD2
CDR3: CASSQDRAQTPLHF; DNA: TGTGCCAGCAGCCAGGACAGGGCTCAGACACCCCTCCACTTT; V: TRBV6-5; J: TRBJ1-6; size: -; D: TRBD1
CDR3: CASSYIPSRNTGELFF; DNA: TGTGCCAGCAGTTATATACCCTCGCGGAACACCGGGGAGCTGTTTTTT; V: TRBV28; J: TRBJ2-2; size: once; D: -
CDR3: CASSVDPRNTEAFF; DNA: TGTGCCAGCAGCGTAGATCCCCGGAACACTGAAGCTTTCTTT; V: TRBV9; J: TRBJ1-1; size: -; D: -
CDR3: CASSFQGLAGEETQYF; DNA: TGTGCCAGCAGTTTCCAGGGACTAGCGGGAGAAGAGACCCAGTACTTC; V: TRBV13; J: TRBJ2-5; size: -; D: TRBD2
CDR3: CASSAIGGTDTQYF; DNA: TGTGCCAGCAGCGCCATCGGGGGCACAGATACGCAGTATTTT; V: TRBV7-3; J: TRBJ2-3; size: -; D: -
CDR3: CASSQAQGKDGYTF; DNA: TGCGCCAGCAGCCAAGCTCAGGGGAAGGATGGCTACACCTTC; V: TRBV4-1; J: TRBJ1-2; size: -; D: -
CDR3: CASSLDLNTNTEAFF; DNA: TGTGCCAGCAGCTTAGACCTGAACACGAACACTGAAGCTTTCTTT; V: TRBV11-2; J: TRBJ1-1; size: -; D: -
CDR3: CASSTSGGRGYSVLTDTQYF; DNA: TGTGCCAGCAGTACCTCAGGGGGGCGGGGGTACTCCGTACTCACAGATACGCAGTATTTT; V: TRBV6-4; J: TRBJ2-3; size: -; D: -
CDR3: CASSSRSREQFF; DNA: TGTGCCAGCAGTTCCCGTTCACGGGAGCAGTTCTTC; V: TRBV6-5; J: TRBJ2-1; size: once; D: -
CDR3: CASSLGRTETQYF; DNA: TGCGCCAGCAGCTTAGGGAGGACTGAGACCCAGTACTTC; V: TRBV5-1; J: TRBJ2-5; size: -; D: -
CDR3: CASSNSGRGRGETQYF; DNA: TGTGCCAGCAGCAATTCCGGAAGAGGTCGGGGAGAGACCCAGTACTTC; V: TRBV5-4; J: TRBJ2-5; size: once; D: -
CDR3: CASSFLDEQFF; DNA: TGTGCCAGCAGCTTTTTGGATGAGCAGTTCTTC; V: TRBV7-8; J: TRBJ2-1; size: -; D: -